This entry lists 17 T cell receptor beta chains sequenced from one sample in a study of blood T cell repertoires in COVID-19. Clones were read by immunoSEQ multiplex PCR, and TCRdb kept only the in-frame ones, dropping some. The sample lists about 280,000 clones, approximately 85% occurring once. The sample taken for sequencing was peripheral blood. The receptors come from a man aged 50 to 59 with active or convalescent COVID-19.

This clone was seen just once. Other DNA sequences in the same sample also yield this CDR3. V and J are TRBV13 and TRBJ2-3; D remains ambiguous. This CDR3 region has 12 residues. Between the trimmed V and J ends, which lost 3 bases and 4 bases, there was a span of 5 bases. CDR1 and CDR2 (germline): PRHDT, FYEKMQ (reference sequence). For the CDR3, the DNA is TGTGCCAGCAGCTTCGAGGCAGATACGCAGTATTTT. Translated: CASSFEADTQYF.

For the CDR3, the DNA is TGTGCCATCAGTGAGAACGCCTACTCTGGAAACACCATATATTTT. Translated: CAISENAYSGNTIYF. V and J are TRBV10-3 and TRBJ1-3, with no clear D. CDR3 length equals 15 residues. Germline assignment: CDR1 ENHRY and CDR2 SYGVKD. V was cut by 2 bases and J by 0 bases, with 8 bases left in between.

The rearrangement joins TRBV5-1 to TRBJ2-5, with 11 bases matching TRBD2. Germline V gene sequence: CDR1 SGHRS, CDR2 YFSETQ. Trimming at V came to 5 bases and at J to 5 bases, leaving 5 bases not matched to a gene. CDR3 length equals 14 residues. CDR3 loop: CASRGSGRGETQYF. CDR3 nucleotide sequence: TGCGCCAGCAGGGGTAGCGGGAGGGGTGAGACCCAGTACTTC.

The chain combines TRBV5-5 with TRBJ2-2, with 10 bases identical to TRBD1. CDR1 is SGHKS and CDR2 is YYEKEE in the germline V gene (reference sequence). The junction had 2 bases not matched to a gene; V was cut back by 2 bases and J by 4 bases. The CDR3 sequence is 15 residues long. CDR3 bases: TGTGCCAGCAGCTTCGGGACAGGGGTCACCGGGGAGCTGTTTTTT. Its translation is CASSFGTGVTGELFF. Based on the CDR3 plus reference TRBV5-5 and TRBJ2-2, the full variable domain is DAGVTQSPTHLIKTRGQQVTLRCSPISGHKSVSWYQQVLGQGPQFIFQYYEKEERGRGNFPDRFSARQFPNYSSELNVNALLLGDSALYLCASSFGTGVTGELFFGEGSRLTVL.

The rearrangement uses TRBV5-1 and TRBJ1-2, with 7 bases aligning to TRBD1. Germline V gene sequence: CDR1 SGHRS, CDR2 YFSETQ. V shed 1 base and J 8 bases; nucleotides not matched to a gene: 14. The CDR3 is 16 residues long. CDR3 region: CASSLWGQSSSGGYTF. The CDR3 DNA is TGCGCCAGCAGCTTGTGGGGACAGTCATCCTCGGGAGGCTACACCTTC.

V usage is TRBV4-1 and J usage is TRBJ1-5, with 11 positions matching TRBD1. The CDR3 covers 20 residues. V lost 0 bases to trimming and J lost 2 bases; unmatched junction nucleotides: 12. Looked up from germline, CDR1 is MGHRA and CDR2 is YSYEKL. CDR3 in amino acids: CASSQDRPDRGRPRNQPQHF. CDR3 in DNA: TGCGCCAGCAGCCAAGATAGGCCGGACAGGGGGCGCCCCCGCAATCAGCCCCAGCATTTT.

This chain uses TRBV10-3 with TRBJ2-5; D gene uncertain. V lost 2 bases and J 2 bases, leaving 3 bases between the germline ends. Germline V lookup: CDR1 ENHRY, CDR2 SYGVKD. The CDR3 consists of 12 residues. The CDR3, as DNA: TGTGCCATCAGTGAGCTACAAGAGACCCAGTACTTC. Amino acids: CAISELQETQYF.

This chain connects TRBV28 to TRBJ2-3, with D hard to call. The V gene's germline CDR1 is MDHEN and CDR2 SYDVKM. Trimming removed 3 bases at V and 0 bases at J, with 13 bases between. This CDR3 comprises 16 residues. The CDR3 sequence: CASSFSSGDSTDTQYF. The CDR3 DNA sequence: TGTGCCAGCAGTTTTAGCTCTGGTGATAGCACAGATACGCAGTATTTT.

The genes are TRBV6-5 and TRBJ1-1; 9 bases align to TRBD1. CDR1 is MNHEY, CDR2 SVGAGI, per germline. With V trimmed by 6 bases and J by 5 bases, 10 bases remained unmatched. This CDR3 has 15 residues. For the CDR3, the DNA is TGTGCCAGCAGGCGGACAGGGGCCTCGGGTACTGAAGCTTTCTTT. This codes for CASRRTGASGTEAFF.

The chain carries TRBV19 and TRBJ1-4; 10 bases are shared with TRBD1. CDR3 size: 13 residues. The V and J ends lost 7 bases and 8 bases, in that order; junction bases with no gene match: 4. The V gene's germline CDR1 is LNHDA and CDR2 SQIVND (reference sequence). CDR3 sequence reads: CASTWTGGEKLFF. The CDR3 nucleotides read TGTGCCAGTACTTGGACAGGGGGAGAAAAACTGTTTTTT.

The rearrangement joins TRBV11-2 to TRBJ1-6; D perhaps matches TRBD1 (5 bases). The ends were cut back, 5 bases at V and 5 bases at J, with 13 bases in the middle. Germline loops: CDR1 SGHAT, CDR2 FQNNGV. This CDR3 has 15 amino acids. This CDR3 is CASSTTDRNNSPLHF. CDR3 coding DNA: TGTGCCAGCAGCACGACAGACAGAAATAATTCACCCCTCCACTTT.

The chain uses TRBV10-3 and TRBJ2-7; 9 bases match TRBD2. The trim removed 3 bases at V and 7 bases at J, leaving 13 bases unmatched. In germline, CDR1 is ENHRY, CDR2 SYGVKD. This CDR3 comprises 16 residues. The DNA for the CDR3 is TGTGCCATCAGTGATGGCGCTAGCGGGAACTCTAGGGAGCAGTACTTC. Its protein product is CAISDGASGNSREQYF.

This clone showed up just once. This chain uses TRBV4-3 with TRBJ2-5, with D possibly matching TRBD2 (5 bases). With 2 bases removed from V and 3 bases from J, the gap between germline ends came to 7 bases. This CDR3 contains 13 residues. Germline V lookup: CDR1 LGHNA, CDR2 YSLEER. Here the CDR3 reads CASSQIGEETQYF. The CDR3 nucleotides read TGCGCCAGCAGCCAAATCGGGGAAGAGACCCAGTACTTC.

The rearrangement joins TRBV5-1 to TRBJ2-5, with a weak D call TRBD1 (5 bases). Germline V gene lookup returns CDR1 SGHRS and CDR2 YFSETQ. The CDR3 extends over 14 amino acids. Trimming left V 2 bases short and J 1 base short, with 9 bases between. The CDR3 nucleotides are TGCGCCAGCAGCTTATCGACAGCCCAAGAGACCCAGTACTTC. Its translation: CASSLSTAQETQYF.

V and J are TRBV9 and TRBJ2-1; a possible D gene is TRBD2 (6 bases). There are 14 residues in the CDR3. Trimming removed 4 bases from V and 4 bases from J, with 12 bases in between. Germline V gene lookup returns CDR1 SGDLS and CDR2 YYNGEE. The chain's CDR3 is CASSSPGLYNEQFF. CDR3 in DNA: TGTGCCAGCAGCTCTCCGGGACTGTACAATGAGCAGTTCTTC.

The CDR3: CASSDPGQPFSGANVLTF. The CDR3 DNA sequence: TGTGCCAGCAGCGATCCGGGACAGCCATTCTCTGGGGCCAACGTCCTGACTTTC. The V and J genes are TRBV7-9 and TRBJ2-6; the match to TRBD1 covers 7 bases. Unmatched junction bases numbered 10, after V lost 5 bases and J lost 0 bases. Germline CDR1 SEHNR, CDR2 FQNEAQ (reference sequence). The CDR3 contains 18 residues.

This rearrangement joins TRBV7-8 to TRBJ1-5, with a tentative D call TRBD1 (6 bases). Trimming left V 4 bases short and J 10 bases short, with 20 bases between. This CDR3 is built from 15 residues. Germline CDR1 reads SGHVS; CDR2 reads FQNEAQ. CDR3 nucleotide sequence: TGTGCCAGCAGCTCCGGACAGATTTCTTTTACACCCCAGCATTTT. Its translation: CASSSGQISFTPQHF.